Below are 11 T cell receptor beta chains sequenced from a single sample in a study of long-term antiretroviral therapy in people with HIV. immunoSEQ v3.0 was run at survey level. Profiling relied on immunoSEQ multiplex PCR, and the TCRdb table lists in-frame clones only, not all of them. The sample lists roughly 30,000 clones; 80% to 95% were seen once. The source material was unsorted PBMCs, sampled 3.1 years after starting antiretroviral therapy. These receptors all come from a man in his late teens or twenties with HIV.

This clone has a single count. The genes are TRBV4-2 and TRBJ2-7; 8 bases are a match to TRBD1. The V gene's germline CDR1 is LGHNA and CDR2 YNFKEQ. The CDR3 is made up of 17 amino acids. The junction had 14 bases not matched to a gene; V was cut back by 0 bases and J by 7 bases. CDR3 bases: TGTGCCAGCAGCCAAGACGCACGTTCAGGGGGCTTTCTGGAGCAGTACTTC. Its translation: CASSQDARSGGFLEQYF.

V and J are TRBV7-9 and TRBJ2-7, with 9 bases fitting TRBD2. CDR1 and CDR2 from the germline V gene are SEHNR and FQNEAQ (reference sequence). J was trimmed by 4 bases and V by 5 bases; bases with no gene match: 6. CDR3 size: 14 residues. CDR3 in amino acids: CASSDSGSYYEQYF. CDR3 bases: TGTGCCAGCAGCGATAGCGGGAGTTATTACGAGCAGTACTTC.

The chain employs TRBV5-1 and TRBJ1-1; no definite D call. This CDR3 has 14 residues. Looked up from germline, CDR1 is SGHRS and CDR2 is YFSETQ. Trimming removed 4 bases from V and 1 base from J, with 11 bases in between. CDR3 bases: TGCGCCAGCAGCCTATCTCCGGGGAACACTGAAGCTTTCTTT. It specifies CASSLSPGNTEAFF.

V and J are TRBV29-1 and TRBJ2-2; no reliable D call. V was clipped by 3 bases and J by 4 bases, with 6 bases between them. Germline V gene sequence: CDR1 SQVTM, CDR2 ANQGSEA. The CDR3 runs 12 residues. The CDR3 spells CSVDVSTGELFF. CDR3 DNA sequence: TGCAGCGTTGACGTAAGCACCGGGGAGCTGTTTTTT.

This clone has just one count. This chain connects TRBV2 to TRBJ2-7; 7 bases are a match to TRBD2. Trimming took 10 bases from V and 3 from J; bases not matched to a gene: 6. CDR1 and CDR2 from the germline V gene are SNHLY and FYNNEI. This CDR3 is 12 amino acids long. The CDR3 loop reads CAIRGGIYEQYF. The CDR3 DNA is TGTGCCATACGGGGAGGGATCTACGAGCAGTACTTC.

The rearrangement joins TRBV28 to TRBJ2-2, with 9 bases that match TRBD2. This CDR3 comprises 15 residues. Trimming at V came to 7 bases and at J to 8 bases, leaving 11 bases not matched to a gene. Germline V lookup: CDR1 MDHEN, CDR2 SYDVKM. The CDR3 DNA reads TGTGCCAGCATGACCCTCGCGGGAGGGAGGGGGGAGCTGTTTTTT. This gives the protein CASMTLAGGRGELFF.

V usage is TRBV7-9 and J usage is TRBJ2-1, with unresolved D. In germline, CDR1 is SEHNR, CDR2 FQNEAQ (reference sequence). Trimming stripped 1 base from V and 12 bases from J, with 13 bases between. This CDR3 region has 13 residues. The CDR3 DNA sequence: TGTGCCAGCAGCTTAGAGGACCGCCGCTCGCAGTTCTTC. It yields the protein CASSLEDRRSQFF. Full variable domain (outside the CDR3, taken from reference TRBV7-9 and TRBJ2-1): DTGVSQNPRHKITKRGQNVTFRCDPISEHNRLYWYRQTLGQGPEFLTYFQNEAQLEKSRLLSDRFSAERPKGSFSTLEIQRTEQGDSAMYLCASSLEDRRSQFFGPGTRLTVL.

The V call is TRBV4-3, the J call TRBJ1-2, with D unclear. CDR3 length equals 12 residues. Germline V lookup: CDR1 LGHNA, CDR2 YSLEER. The V gene lost 3 bases and the J gene lost 7 bases, with 9 bases spanning the gap. The CDR3 loop reads CASSHGVSGYTF. CDR3 DNA sequence: TGCGCCAGCAGCCACGGGGTATCTGGCTACACCTTC.

This clone was seen once. The chain uses TRBV6-1 and TRBJ1-5; the D gene is possibly TRBD1 (6 bases). This CDR3 has 16 residues. V lost 1 base to trimming and J lost 0 bases, with 10 bases between them. The germline CDR1 and CDR2 sequences are MNHNS and SASEGT. CDR3 coding DNA: TGTGCCAGCAGTGAAGGGACAGCAGATAGCAATCAGCCCCAGCATTTT. Protein: CASSEGTADSNQPQHF.

J is TRBJ2-3 and V is TRBV7-2; D uncertain. Germline CDR1 is SGHTA and CDR2 is FQGNSA. This CDR3 is 13 amino acids long. Trimming left V 7 bases short and J 6 bases short, with 14 bases between. CDR3 protein: CASNLIRVDTQYF. CDR3 nucleotide sequence: TGTGCCAGCAACCTCATCCGGGTGGATACGCAGTATTTT.

This clone was picked up one time. The chain is built from TRBV27 and TRBJ2-3; D might be TRBD1 or TRBD2, each matching 6 bases. V was shortened by 7 bases and J by 2 bases, with 7 bases between the two germline ends. Germline V gives CDR1 MNHEY, CDR2 SMNVEV (reference sequence). The CDR3 totals 12 residues. The CDR3 loop is CASTGATDTQYF. DNA of the CDR3: TGTGCCAGCACGGGGGCCACAGATACGCAGTATTTT.